This T cell receptor beta chain derives from a study of PD-1 blockade in classical Hodgkin lymphoma. As regards this clone: Antigen specificity is unknown.

The assay was immunoSEQ multiplex PCR, and TCRdb's table has in-frame clones only and misses some. The data contain approximately 31,000 clones, 94% of them singletons. Whole-study results and caveats: Newly diagnosed patients were reported to exhibit reduced baseline TCR diversity relative to healthy donors.

The CDR3 consists of 12 residues. Time point: newly diagnosed, previously untreated cHL patient sample. It was PBMCs in newly diagnosed, untreated classical Hodgkin lymphoma that served as comparison. The chain joins TRBV12-1 to TRBJ1-5. TRBV12-1 counts as a pseudogene. This TCR was sampled from a human donor with classical Hodgkin lymphoma. Source material: peripheral blood mononuclear cells (PBMCs). The CDR3 DNA is TGTGCCAGCAGCTTCCCCTCTCAGCCCCAGCATTTT. Its translation is CASSFPSQPQHF.